This T cell receptor (beta chain) was sequenced during a study of cytomegalovirus exposure and HLA in healthy donors (dated by TCRdb to about 2017). About the study as a whole: In an earlier analysis of some 610 of the donors, approximately 260 Gb of sequence data and roughly 100 million unique TCR beta sequences from roughly 200 million T cells were reported. An early release that covered roughly 600 HLA-typed donors contained approximately 320 gigabases of sequencing data and about 84 million unique TCR sequences. Among the roughly 400 genotyped donors, roughly 80% belonged to the genetic ancestry cluster associated with self-reported Caucasian donors. The aim of the study was to test whether cataloging public T cell receptors could identify signatures of past pathogen exposure. The T cell repertoires of several hundred subjects were profiled by immunosequencing and related to cytomegalovirus serostatus. A separate validation cohort of roughly 130 different subjects was used in addition to the roughly 720-subject first cohort. To predict cytomegalovirus infection status, the study brought together high-throughput TCR immunosequencing, statistical association of individual TCRs with disease status, and machine learning. A later analysis re-analyzed previously published TCR beta repertoires from 666 donors and added high-resolution HLA genotyping to study TCR occurrence patterns. In the later analysis, no new phenotypic data were used to find candidate immune exposures; instead, reliance was placed on TCR beta sequences and their occurrence across donors. In an earlier analysis of more than 550 of the donors, high-throughput TCR beta sequencing was used to judge whether each TCR beta V gene segment behaved as functional or pseudogenic. Donor age, sex, ethnicity and CMV serostatus were collected together with the repertoire data. Genome-wide SNP genotypes for about 65% of the roughly 670 donors were used in a later genetic analysis, which treated that subset as a discovery cohort. All discovery cohort repertoires had been generated using a single sequencing platform. HLA typing covered class I and class II loci at four-digit resolution. Typing coverage differed by locus: A, B, C, DRB1 and DQB1 were typed in about 620-640 donors, DQA1 in approximately 520, DPA1 in some 610, and DPB1 in 472. Roughly five DR-DQ haplotypes were handled as single units for association and clustering because linkage in the cohort was strong. Among some 400 genotyped donors of the cohort, an average of approximately 240,000 unique TCR beta nucleotide sequences was sequenced per donor, of which 15% to 20% were non-productive.

Summary of the overall study and its limitations: Sequencing depth was assumed to be roughly uniform across donors in the presence/absence analyses, though that assumption may not hold. Fewer than 20 rarely observed V segments, including chromosome 9 orphons, were excluded from the earlier analysis of several hundred of the donors because counts were too low. Linkage disequilibrium might explain the correlated functional status among segregating V segments, but an unknown experimental factor could not be excluded. A further reported finding was that TCR beta sequences accurately predicted the HLA-A and HLA-B alleles for most subjects in the first cohort. A later analysis associated about 16,000 TCR beta sequences with specific HLA alleles at a false discovery rate of 0.05. In this cohort, only TCR beta chains were sequenced, and detectable features were limited by the absence of alpha or paired-chain data. Some IMGT-functional V segments, including TRBV6-2 and TRBV6-3, could not be told apart with the 87-base-pair reads, so those segments were excluded. The only immune exposure information available for the cohort was CMV serostatus. An association between a missense DCLRE1C variant and V-gene and J-gene trimming of TCR beta chains was found in a later genetic analysis and replicated in an independent cohort. According to a later genetic analysis, donors in an Asian-associated ancestry cluster had fewer N-insertions in productive TCRs than the roughly 700-donor mean. The classifier was reported to diagnose cytomegalovirus status with high specificity and sensitivity in both the original cohort and the validation cohort. Most TCR sequences were observed very rarely across donors, whereas some public TCRs were present in many individuals. The sequencing pipeline was judged likely to have produced a cluster of highly shared sequence variants as a technical artifact. In the study, some 180 TCR beta chains were listed as associated with cytomegalovirus. A later analysis found that most CMV-associated TCR beta chains appeared HLA-restricted, with HLA associations seemingly driven largely by CMV exposure. Broadly in line with IMGT annotations, most TCR beta V segments showed up in productive rearrangements about 87% or about 30% of the time in an earlier analysis of around 550 of the donors. When HLA alleles, especially DR and DQ, strongly co-occurred, TCR associations were difficult to assign to individual alleles. In a later analysis, several top co-occurrence clusters were reported to appear linked to parvovirus B19, influenza, CMV and Epstein-Barr virus. The authors suggested that the approach could potentially be generalized to other disease states and immunological phenotypes. In a later analysis, the rate of TCR association differed among HLA loci, with DRB1 alleles having the most associated TCRs and HLA-C alleles having the fewest. In a later analysis, HLA-associated TCR beta chains were found to be more clonally expanded and to have lower generation probabilities than equally common non-associated chains. In vitro tests confirmed that a few of the cytomegalovirus-associated TCR beta chains recognize cytomegalovirus antigens. Because some donors lacked HLA typing at each locus, the association tests relied only on the typed subset.

Receptor amplification or capture employed the immunoSEQ multiplex PCR assay. The multiplex PCR relied on a mix of 60 forward primers for TCR Vbeta segments and 13 reverse primers for TCR Jbeta segments. The CDR3 region of rearranged TCR beta genes was amplified from genomic DNA with a multiplex PCR assay. On the Illumina HiSeq System, the amplified TCR beta libraries were sequenced as 87-base-pair reads. Per the source publication's procedure: A later analysis counted tens of millions of unique TCR beta chains across the 690 or so repertoires, and some 11 million of these chains were shared by at least two donors. Raw reads were error-corrected and collapsed into unique sequences by a nearest-neighbor algorithm in which closely related sequences were merged to remove PCR and sequencing errors. V, D and J gene segments were assigned by aligning CDR3 sequences to IMGT reference sequences. For a sequence to be retained, at least a six-nucleotide match to both a V gene segment and a J gene segment was required. Rearrangements were classified as productive when the CDR3 lacked stop codons and remained in frame with V and J, and all other rearrangements were classified as non-productive. CDR3 was defined according to IMGT convention as the region running from the second conserved V-encoded cysteine to the conserved J-encoded phenylalanine. Sequences without an unambiguous match to a single V gene segment were excluded from the earlier analysis of about 630 of the donors. An earlier analysis of a few hundred of the donors called V segments functional above 56.7% productive rearrangements and segregating when the between-donor standard deviation exceeded 5%. A statistical classification framework was built for diagnosing cytomegalovirus status from the catalog of TCR beta chain sequences. In a later analysis, TCR nucleotide sequences were compared against IMGT/GENE-DB human TR gene sequences so that V and J genes could be assigned. The TCRdist pipeline was used in a later analysis to assign CDR3 sequences and most-parsimonious VDJ recombination scenarios. In a later analysis, each TCR beta chain was defined by its CDR3 amino acid sequence together with its V-gene family, and reads without a unique V-gene family were excluded. To address suspected cross-contamination and a sequencing artifact, a later analysis removed several hundred highly shared, low-generation-probability nucleotide sequences. A later analysis calculated a clonal expansion index for each public chain from normalized within-repertoire ranks of inferred template counts. In a later analysis, generation probabilities were computed using a VDJ recombination model fitted to out-of-frame rearrangements, and the results were checked against IGoR. Hypergeometric tests were used in a later analysis to score TCR-TCR, TCR-HLA and TCR-CMV co-occurrence, with a repertoire-size bias correction applied to the TCR pairs. A later analysis estimated false discovery rates by permuting HLA or CMV assignments 20 times. In a later analysis, co-occurring TCRs were grouped using DBSCAN, with TCRdist sequence similarity added in when clustering inside HLA-allele-positive subsets. Repertoires with fewer than 30,000 or more than 120,000 public chains, plus five repertoires with anomalous nucleotide sharing, were excluded from co-occurrence clustering. TCRdb stores this immuneACCESS table with in-frame sequences only. Part of the clones is absent; in the studies checked, under half of the shortfall reflects unresolved V genes, and no reason is known for the rest. For V, J and clone size, that table is used; D and trimming come from the DNA. Across this sample there are roughly 160,000 clones, with 65% to 85% seen only once. The ten largest clones capture around 3.1% of the sample.

As regards this clone: Its antigen remains unidentified. Per-nucleotide qualities are absent, and no much larger clonotype sits a single base away.

The cohort consisted of some 670 healthy bone marrow donors. At the time of sampling, every cohort member was nominally healthy, though immune exposures that went unrecorded were likely present. The donor was CMV seropositive and belonged to the group of around 300 seropositive cohort members. A peripheral blood sample was collected from each donor, and TCR beta sequencing was performed on peripheral blood mononuclear cells. The Qiagen DNeasy Blood Extraction Kit was used to extract genomic DNA from the blood cell samples. The germline V gene provides CDR1 SGHVS and CDR2 FQNEAQ. V and J lose 2 bases and 0 bases, and a span of 17 bases separates them. The CDR3 starts with the cysteine, ends with the phenylalanine, and has 19 residues. The only DNA kept is the CDR3, 57 bases in frame from the first base.

The sequence derives from a woman between 45 and 65 years old in good health and CMV-seropositive. The V and J genes are TRBV7-8 and TRBJ2-6; tentative D gene TRBD1, with 6 bases matching. Sequenced input: PBMCs. The nucleotide sequence is given as TGTGCCAGCAGCTTATGGGGGCCCAGGCAAACCTCTGGGGCCAACGTCCTGACTTTC. Its protein is CASSLWGPRQTSGANVLTF.